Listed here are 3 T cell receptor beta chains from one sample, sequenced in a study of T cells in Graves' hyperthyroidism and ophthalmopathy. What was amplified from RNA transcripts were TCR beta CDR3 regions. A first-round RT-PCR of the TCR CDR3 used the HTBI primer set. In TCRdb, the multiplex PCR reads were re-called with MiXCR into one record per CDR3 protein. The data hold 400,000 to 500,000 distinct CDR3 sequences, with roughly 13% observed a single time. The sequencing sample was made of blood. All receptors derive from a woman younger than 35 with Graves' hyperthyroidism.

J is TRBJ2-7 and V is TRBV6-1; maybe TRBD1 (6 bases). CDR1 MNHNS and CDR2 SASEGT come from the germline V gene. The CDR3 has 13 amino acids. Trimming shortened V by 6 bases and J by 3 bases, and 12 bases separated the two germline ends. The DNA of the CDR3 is TGTGCCAGCAGCCCGGACAGAGACTACGAGCAGTACTTC. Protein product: CASSPDRDYEQYF.

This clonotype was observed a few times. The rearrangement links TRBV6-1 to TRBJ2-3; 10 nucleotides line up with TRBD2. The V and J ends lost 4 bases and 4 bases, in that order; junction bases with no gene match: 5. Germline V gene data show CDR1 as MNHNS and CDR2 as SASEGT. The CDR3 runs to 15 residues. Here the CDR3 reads CASSGPAGGPDTQYF. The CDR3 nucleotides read TGTGCCAGCAGTGGGCCAGCGGGAGGGCCAGATACGCAGTATTTT.

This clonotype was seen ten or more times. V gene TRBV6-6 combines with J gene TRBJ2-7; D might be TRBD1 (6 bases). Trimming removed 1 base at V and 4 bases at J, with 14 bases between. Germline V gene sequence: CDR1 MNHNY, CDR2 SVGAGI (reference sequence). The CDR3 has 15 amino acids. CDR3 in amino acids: CASSYLGGGDYEQYF. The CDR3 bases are TGTGCCAGCAGTTACTTAGGGGGTGGGGATTACGAGCAGTACTTC.